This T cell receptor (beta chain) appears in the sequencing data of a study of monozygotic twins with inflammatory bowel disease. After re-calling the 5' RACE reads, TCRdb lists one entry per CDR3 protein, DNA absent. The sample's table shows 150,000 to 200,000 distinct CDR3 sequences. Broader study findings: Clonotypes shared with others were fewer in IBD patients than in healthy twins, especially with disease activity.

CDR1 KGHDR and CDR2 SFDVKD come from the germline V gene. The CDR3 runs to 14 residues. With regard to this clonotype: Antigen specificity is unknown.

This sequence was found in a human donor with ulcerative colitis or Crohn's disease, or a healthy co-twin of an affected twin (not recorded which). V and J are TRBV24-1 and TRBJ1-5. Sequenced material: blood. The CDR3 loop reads CATSEGRFHQPQHF.